What follows is one T cell receptor beta chain and its context. This sample is part of a study of shared clonotypes between healthy human individuals. Repertoires were generated with immunoSEQ multiplex PCR, while TCRdb's copy carries only in-frame clones and drops some. The table has millions of clones, roughly 94% seen once; the top ten hold about 1.1%. The CDR3 has 13 amino acids. In germline, CDR1 is SEHNR, CDR2 FQNEAQ (reference sequence). V shed 3 bases and J shed 5 bases, with 10 bases lying between them. CD45RO-negative CD8 cells positively selected for CCR7 made up the naive population, which excluded terminally differentiated effector memory CD45RA+ cells.

The gene calls are TRBV7-9 and TRBJ2-5; maybe TRBD1 (6 bases). This clonotype originated in a man aged 18 to 30 in good health. Input material: naive CD8+ T cells sorted from blood. CDR3 protein: CASSFYREETQYF. CDR3 nucleotides: TGTGCCAGCAGCTTTTACAGGGAGGAGACCCAGTACTTC.